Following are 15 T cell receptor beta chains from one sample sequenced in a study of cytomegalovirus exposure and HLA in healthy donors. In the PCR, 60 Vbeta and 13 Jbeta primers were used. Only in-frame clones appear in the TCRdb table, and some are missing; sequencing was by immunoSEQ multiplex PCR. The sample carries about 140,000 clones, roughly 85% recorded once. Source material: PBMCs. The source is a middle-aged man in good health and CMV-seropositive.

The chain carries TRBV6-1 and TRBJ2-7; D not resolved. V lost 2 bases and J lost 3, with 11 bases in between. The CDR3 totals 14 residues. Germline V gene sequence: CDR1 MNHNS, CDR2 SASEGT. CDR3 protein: CASSELAVNYEQYF. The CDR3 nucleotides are TGTGCCAGCAGTGAACTGGCAGTCAACTACGAGCAGTACTTC.

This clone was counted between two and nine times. CDR3 loop: CASRYDREFGYTF. CDR3 bases: TGTGCCAGCAGATATGACAGGGAATTTGGCTACACCTTC. V is TRBV2 and J is TRBJ1-2; 7 bases match TRBD1. Trimming at V came to 6 bases and at J to 7 bases, leaving 8 bases not matched to a gene. In germline, CDR1 is SNHLY, CDR2 FYNNEI. The CDR3 covers 13 residues.

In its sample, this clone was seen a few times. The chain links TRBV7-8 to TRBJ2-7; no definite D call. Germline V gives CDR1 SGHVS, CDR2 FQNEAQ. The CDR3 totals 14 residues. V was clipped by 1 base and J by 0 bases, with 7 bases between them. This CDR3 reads CASSLVFSSYEQYF. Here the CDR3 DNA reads TGTGCCAGCAGCTTAGTTTTTAGCTCCTACGAGCAGTACTTC.

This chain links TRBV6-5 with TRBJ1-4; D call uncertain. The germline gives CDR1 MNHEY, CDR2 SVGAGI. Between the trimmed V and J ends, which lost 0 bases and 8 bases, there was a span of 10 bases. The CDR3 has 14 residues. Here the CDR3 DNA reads TGTGCCAGCAGTTACTCGGGGAGGGCCGAAAAACTGTTTTTT. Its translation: CASSYSGRAEKLFF.

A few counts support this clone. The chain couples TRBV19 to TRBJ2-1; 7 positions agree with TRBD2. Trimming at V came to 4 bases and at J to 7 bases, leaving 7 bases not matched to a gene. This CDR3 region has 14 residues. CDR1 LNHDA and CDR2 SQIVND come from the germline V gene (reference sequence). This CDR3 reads CASSRTRGLNEQFF. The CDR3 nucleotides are TGTGCCAGTAGTAGGACTAGGGGATTAAATGAGCAGTTCTTC. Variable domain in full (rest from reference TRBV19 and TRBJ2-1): DGGITQSPKYLFRKEGQNVTLSCEQNLNHDAMYWYRQDPGQGLRLIYYSQIVNDFQKGDIAEGYSVSREKKESFPLTVTSAQKNPTAFYLCASSRTRGLNEQFFGPGTRLTVL.

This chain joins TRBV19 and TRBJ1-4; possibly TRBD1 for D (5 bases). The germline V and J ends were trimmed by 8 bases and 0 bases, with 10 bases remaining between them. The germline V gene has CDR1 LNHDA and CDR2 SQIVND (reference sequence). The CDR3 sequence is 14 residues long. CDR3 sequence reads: CASSGTATNEKLFF. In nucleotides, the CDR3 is TGTGCCAGTTCAGGGACTGCAACTAATGAAAAACTGTTTTTT.

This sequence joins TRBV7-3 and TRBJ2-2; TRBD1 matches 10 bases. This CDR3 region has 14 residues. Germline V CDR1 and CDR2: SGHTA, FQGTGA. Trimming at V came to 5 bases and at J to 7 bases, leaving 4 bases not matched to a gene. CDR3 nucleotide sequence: TGTGCCAGCAGCCCGGGACAGGGGAACGGGGAGCTGTTTTTT. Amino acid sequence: CASSPGQGNGELFF.

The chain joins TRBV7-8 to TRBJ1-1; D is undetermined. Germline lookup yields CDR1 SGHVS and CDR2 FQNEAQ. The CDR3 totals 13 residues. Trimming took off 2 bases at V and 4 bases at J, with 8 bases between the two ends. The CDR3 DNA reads TGTGCCAGCAGCTTAAGTGTCGGCACTGAAGCTTTCTTT. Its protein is CASSLSVGTEAFF.

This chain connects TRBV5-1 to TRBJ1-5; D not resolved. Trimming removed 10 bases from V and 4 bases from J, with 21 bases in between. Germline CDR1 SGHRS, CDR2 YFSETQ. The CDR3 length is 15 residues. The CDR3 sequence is CAESAWAIRNQPQHF. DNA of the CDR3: TGCGCCGAGTCAGCATGGGCAATACGTAATCAGCCCCAGCATTTT.

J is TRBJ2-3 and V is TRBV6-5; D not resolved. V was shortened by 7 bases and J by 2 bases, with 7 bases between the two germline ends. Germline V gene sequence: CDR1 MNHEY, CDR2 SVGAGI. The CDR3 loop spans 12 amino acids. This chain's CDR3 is CASKAFTDTQYF. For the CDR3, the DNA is TGTGCCAGCAAAGCCTTCACAGATACGCAGTATTTT.

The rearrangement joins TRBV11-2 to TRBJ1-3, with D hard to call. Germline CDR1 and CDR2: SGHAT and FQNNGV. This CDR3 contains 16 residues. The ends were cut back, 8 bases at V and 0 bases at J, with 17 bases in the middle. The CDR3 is CASREDGRGSGNTIYF. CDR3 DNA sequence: TGTGCCAGCCGAGAAGACGGACGGGGCTCTGGAAACACCATATATTTT.

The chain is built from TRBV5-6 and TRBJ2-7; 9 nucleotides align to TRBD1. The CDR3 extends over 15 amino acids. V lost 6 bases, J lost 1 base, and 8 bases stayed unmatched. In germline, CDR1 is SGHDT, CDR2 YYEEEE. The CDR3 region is CASIVQGQGSYEQYF. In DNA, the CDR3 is TGTGCCAGCATCGTTCAGGGACAGGGTTCCTACGAGCAGTACTTC.

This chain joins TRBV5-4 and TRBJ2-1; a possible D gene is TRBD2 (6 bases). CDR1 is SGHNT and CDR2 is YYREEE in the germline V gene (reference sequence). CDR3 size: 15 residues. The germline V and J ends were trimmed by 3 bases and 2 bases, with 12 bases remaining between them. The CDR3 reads CASSSGAATYNEQFF. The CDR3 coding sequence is TGTGCCAGCAGCTCGGGAGCCGCGACCTACAATGAGCAGTTCTTC.

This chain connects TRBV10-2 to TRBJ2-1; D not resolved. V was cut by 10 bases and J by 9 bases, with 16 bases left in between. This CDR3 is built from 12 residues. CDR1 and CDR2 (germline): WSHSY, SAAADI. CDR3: CATLAQFGEQFF. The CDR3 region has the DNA TGCGCCACCCTCGCCCAATTCGGTGAGCAGTTCTTC.

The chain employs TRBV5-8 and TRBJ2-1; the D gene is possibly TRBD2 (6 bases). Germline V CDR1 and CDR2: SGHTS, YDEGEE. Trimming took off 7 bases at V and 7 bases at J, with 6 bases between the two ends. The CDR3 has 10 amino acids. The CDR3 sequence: CASGGNEQFF. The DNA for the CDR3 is TGTGCCAGCGGGGGGAATGAGCAGTTCTTC. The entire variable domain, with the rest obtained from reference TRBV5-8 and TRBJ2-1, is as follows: EAGVTQSPTHLIKTRGQQATLRCSPISGHTSVYWYQQALGLGLQFLLWYDEGEERNRGNFPPRFSGRQFPNYSSELNVNALELEDSALYLCASGGNEQFFGPGTRLTVL.